This TCR beta chain was observed in a study of cytomegalovirus exposure and HLA in healthy donors. Comments on this clone: Its antigen is unidentified.

The PCR was carried out with 60 Vbeta primers and 13 Jbeta primers. Sequencing was performed with immunoSEQ multiplex PCR; in TCRdb, only in-frame clones are kept and a portion is missing. The sample lists approximately 110,000 clones; just under 75% were seen once. The CDR3 runs 16 residues. Germline V gene sequence: CDR1 SGHNT, CDR2 YYREEE (reference sequence). The J segment lost 0 bases and the V segment lost 4 bases, leaving 8 bases of the junction unmatched. Study-wide results and limits: In vitro work confirmed that a few CMV-associated chains recognize CMV antigens.

The rearrangement links TRBV5-4 to TRBJ1-1, with TRBD1 matching over 8 bases. Sequencing was carried out using PBMCs. The clonotype comes from a man aged 55 to 70 in good health and CMV-seropositive. The CDR3 region has the DNA TGTGCCAGCAGCCCAAGGACAGGGTTCATGAACACTGAAGCTTTCTTT. It yields the protein CASSPRTGFMNTEAFF.